This TCR beta chain was profiled in a study of blood T cell repertoires in COVID-19. Assignment of participants to cohorts was predicated upon participant-reported clinical history. In the original analysis: Nucleated cell number was recorded as an estimate derived from reference gene primer amplification. The protocol was immunoSEQ multiplex PCR, while the TCRdb copy is restricted to in-frame clones and leaves out a portion. The V and J calls and the clone size are those of that table, but D and trimming were determined from the DNA. The sample holds fewer than 250,000 clones, around 86% seen once. The CDR3 is made up of 19 amino acids. Trimming pared 7 bases from V and 3 bases from J, leaving 28 bases between. Germline loops: CDR1 SNHLY, CDR2 FYNNEI.

This sequence joins TRBV2 and TRBJ2-4; D is possibly TRBD1 (7 bases). The sample taken for sequencing was PBMCs or T cells enriched from blood (not recorded which). The sequence was collected from a man aged 30-40 years in a cohort exposed to, infected with or recovered from COVID-19 (not recorded which). The chain's CDR3 is CASTRQGISPSGDKNIQYF. CDR3 DNA sequence: TGTGCCAGCACTAGACAGGGTATCTCGCCCTCGGGGGACAAAAACATTCAGTACTTC.